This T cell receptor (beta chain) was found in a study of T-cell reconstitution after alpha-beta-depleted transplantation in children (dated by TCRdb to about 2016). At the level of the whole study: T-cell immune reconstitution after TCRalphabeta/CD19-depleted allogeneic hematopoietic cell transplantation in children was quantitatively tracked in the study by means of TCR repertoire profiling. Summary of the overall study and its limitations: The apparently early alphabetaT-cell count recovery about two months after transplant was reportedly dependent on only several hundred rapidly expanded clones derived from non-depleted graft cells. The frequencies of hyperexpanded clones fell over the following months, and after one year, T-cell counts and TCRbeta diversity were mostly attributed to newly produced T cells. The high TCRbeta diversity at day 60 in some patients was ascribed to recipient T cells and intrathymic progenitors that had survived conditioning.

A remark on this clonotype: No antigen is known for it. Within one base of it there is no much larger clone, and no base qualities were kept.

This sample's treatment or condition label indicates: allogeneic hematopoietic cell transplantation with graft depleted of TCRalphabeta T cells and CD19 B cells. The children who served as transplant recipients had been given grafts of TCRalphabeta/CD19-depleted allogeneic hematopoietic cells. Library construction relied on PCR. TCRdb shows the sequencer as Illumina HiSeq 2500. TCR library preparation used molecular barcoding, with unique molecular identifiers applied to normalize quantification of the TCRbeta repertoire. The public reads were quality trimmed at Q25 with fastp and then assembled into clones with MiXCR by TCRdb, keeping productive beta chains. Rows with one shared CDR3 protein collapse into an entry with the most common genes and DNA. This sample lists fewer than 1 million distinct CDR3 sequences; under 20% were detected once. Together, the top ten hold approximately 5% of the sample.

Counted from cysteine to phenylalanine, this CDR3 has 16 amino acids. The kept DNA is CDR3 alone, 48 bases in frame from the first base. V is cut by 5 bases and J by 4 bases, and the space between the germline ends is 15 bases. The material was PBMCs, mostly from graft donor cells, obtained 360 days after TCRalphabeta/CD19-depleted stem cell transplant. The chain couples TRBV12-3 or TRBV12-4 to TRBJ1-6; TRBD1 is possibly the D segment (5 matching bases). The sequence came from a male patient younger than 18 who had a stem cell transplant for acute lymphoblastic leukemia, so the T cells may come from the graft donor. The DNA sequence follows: TGTGCCAGCAGTACCGGGACGCAAACTTATAATTCACCCCTCCACTTT. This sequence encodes CASSTGTQTYNSPLHF.